This T cell receptor (beta chain) was identified in a study of T cell responses to AZD1222 COVID-19 vaccine. This clone was recorded once. Its matching antigen is unknown. Germline values: CDR1 MNHNS, CDR2 SASEGT. This CDR3 region has 14 residues. With 3 bases removed from V and 2 bases from J, the gap between germline ends came to 10 bases. Findings and limits, study-wide: The donor cohort was predominantly white British with a female majority, and clonal diversity may have been underestimated.

Clones were read by immunoSEQ multiplex PCR, and TCRdb kept only the in-frame ones, dropping some. Of about 150,000 clones detected, roughly 90% appear once; the ten largest clones hold approximately 3.6%. The sequence came from an adult who received the AZD1222 COVID-19 vaccine. The material was peripheral blood, obtained 28 days after the second AZD1222 dose. This rearrangement joins TRBV6-1 to TRBJ1-2; D not resolved. Here the CDR3 reads CASSDRWSNYGYTF. CDR3 DNA sequence: TGTGCCAGCAGTGACAGGTGGTCGAACTATGGCTACACCTTC.